This T cell receptor beta chain stems from a study of cytomegalovirus exposure and HLA in healthy donors. Study-wide points: On later analysis, the bulk of CMV-associated TCR beta chains appeared to be HLA-restricted. One cluster of highly shared sequence variants probably arose as a sequencing artifact. As was reported, the HLA-A and HLA-B alleles of most subjects were accurately predicted from TCR beta sequences.

With 60 Vbeta and 13 Jbeta primers, the PCR was carried out. Data came from immunoSEQ multiplex PCR; TCRdb stores just in-frame clones and leaves some out. The table records roughly 80,000 clones, around four fifths of them present only once. Notes on this clone: The antigen is not known.

V was clipped by 6 bases and J by 0 bases, with 8 bases between them. The length of the CDR3 is 13 residues. Germline CDR1 reads MNHNY; CDR2 reads SVGAGI (reference sequence). Samples came from healthy bone marrow donors. The V and J genes are TRBV6-6 and TRBJ1-1; D gene unclear. The clonotype comes from a woman between 50 and 59 years old in good health and CMV-seropositive. Source material: PBMCs. The CDR3 DNA reads as TGTGCCAGCAGCCTAGCGTTGAACACTGAAGCTTTCTTT. It codes for CASSLALNTEAFF.